This TCR beta chain was observed in a study of beta chain features in type 1 diabetes (dated by TCRdb to between 2017 and 2018). In terms of the full investigation: No differences in mean age, gender distribution, total cell number or subset yield were found between patients and healthy donors. A total of roughly 98,000,000 sorted cells were examined across all samples, and RNA yield correlated strongly with the number of cells per subset. In the study, TCRB repertoires of sorted circulating CD4+ T cell subsets from recently diagnosed type 1 diabetes patients were compared with those of matched healthy donors. Naive and central memory subsets were obtained from all 30 or so donors, but regulatory and stem cell-like memory subsets were isolated from only 8 patients and about 8 healthy donors.

Concerning this clone: Its antigen remains unidentified. Per-nucleotide qualities are absent, and no much larger clonotype sits a single base away.

The CDR3 goes from the cysteine to the phenylalanine over 15 residues. The sequence is cut down to CDR3 DNA, 45 bases in frame from base 1. V is pruned by 2 bases and J by 5 bases, leaving 5 bases of the junction without a gene match. The germline V gene sets CDR1 to SGHTA and CDR2 to FQGNSA. The entire amount of isolated RNA was reverse transcribed using the High Capacity cDNA Reverse Transcription Kit, so the sequenced TCRB transcripts were expressed ones. Deep immunoSEQ sequencing was applied to naive, central memory and regulatory T cell samples, giving an average of about 3.6 million total reads per sample. Sorted cells were lysed in RLT buffer, and RNA was extracted using DNase-treated RNeasy Micro or Mini kits according to cell number. Each cell subset was processed separately to prevent cross-contamination, with patient and healthy donor samples processed together. The immunoSEQ multiplex PCR was used to amplify TCRB sequences from cDNA, yielding 87-bp fragments that span the CDR3 region. Sequencing of the amplicons was done on the Illumina HiSeq platform. Concerning the study's data processing: PCR bias was computationally corrected using synthetic template baselines, reads within Hamming distance 2 were collapsed, and singletons that could not be merged were discarded. Reads were aligned against IMGT so that V, D and J genes, CDR3 length and insertions or deletions at six rearrangement sites could be assigned. Clonotype counts were normalized to sorted cell number within each subset before computing true diversity and Gini coefficients with the tcR R package. The overlap coefficient, calculated on TCRB nucleotide sequences, was used to measure repertoire sharing. As a proxy for the pre-selection repertoire, out-of-frame TCRB sequences from naive cells were analyzed. TCRdb carries this immuneACCESS record with in-frame sequences only. Its versions omit some clonotypes, under half of them owing to an unresolved V gene in the studies checked, with the rest unexplained. V and J calls and clone size are as listed in that table; D and trimming were resolved from the DNA. The sample data list about 650,000 clones, and 9.5% to 15% of these were observed just once. The ten top clones hold around 0.12% of the sample.

The study at large found these results: Because cDNA was sequenced instead of genomic DNA, activated cells with high expression could be over-represented, although the groups did not differ in activation or CD3 levels. Naive, central memory and regulatory TCRB repertoires appeared to be more similar among patients than among healthy donors. PCR may preferentially amplify shorter templates, but because patient and control samples were amplified and corrected together, any resulting skew would affect both groups equally. At VDJ recombination sites, patients with type 1 diabetes made fewer insertions and deleted more nucleotides, a pattern implying thymic rearrangement abnormalities. In all four CD4+ subsets, TCRB CDR3 length was moderately but significantly shorter in type 1 diabetes patients. HLA sub-analyses involved small numbers of individuals, so any influence of HLA type on TCRB rearrangement remained unresolved.

Each donor gave one peripheral blood draw, averaging about 120 mL, which was collected into heparinised tubes. A BD FACSAria II was used to sort naive, central memory, regulatory and stem cell-like memory CD4+ T cells with a panel that included CD45RO, CCR7, CD25, CD127, CD95 and CD27. All sorted populations exceeded 98% purity. Right away, PBMCs were isolated by Lymphoprep density gradient centrifugation and were stained directly, with no culture step. So that batch effects would be minimized, each experiment stained and sorted samples in pairs, pairing one healthy donor with one patient. The chain is assembled from TRBV7-2 and TRBJ2-2, and 7 bases in between align with TRBD2. The origin of this receptor is a man aged 25 to 40 with type 1 diabetes. Source material: naive CD4+ T cells from blood. Explained via the paper, the cell subset or site label denotes: true naive CD4+ T cells. In nucleotides, the sequence is TGTGCCAGCAGCTTATTTTCGGGAGGAACCGGGGAGCTGTTTTTT. The encoded protein is CASSLFSGGTGELFF.